The rows below give T cell receptor beta chains drawn from one sample of a study of T cell responses to AZD1222 COVID-19 vaccine. Some clones are missing from TCRdb's copy, which holds only in-frame ones; the method was immunoSEQ multiplex PCR. The sample carries about 150,000 clones, around 87% recorded once. The specimen was peripheral blood, collected 28 days after the second AZD1222 dose. The receptors come from an adult who received the AZD1222 COVID-19 vaccine. Both conserved end residues are part of each CDR3. The D gene is left open where the match is weak. Clone size is not always given. Where it is, it says once, few, many or a class for expanded clones.

v_call	j_call	d_call	clone_size	cdr3_nt	cdr3_aa
TRBV28	TRBJ1-2	-	few	TGTGCCAGCAGTTCCATCCTCAGGGGAGAAAACTATGGCTACACCTTC	CASSSILRGENYGYTF
TRBV18	TRBJ2-2	-	-	TGTGCCAGCTCACCACTTGATCAGAACACCGGGGAGCTGTTTTTT	CASSPLDQNTGELFF
TRBV10-3	TRBJ2-7	-	-	TGTGCCACCTCAGAACTTACAGGGTACGAGCAGTACTTC	CATSELTGYEQYF
TRBV7-2	TRBJ2-5	-	-	TGTGCCAGCGGTCGGACGGCGCTGATGACCCAGTACTTC	CASGRTALMTQYF
TRBV18	TRBJ2-1	TRBD1	once	TGTGCCAGCTCACCCGGACAGGGGACGATATATGAGCAGTTCTTC	CASSPGQGTIYEQFF
TRBV7-2	TRBJ2-1	-	-	TGTGCCAGCAGCTTTACCGGGACCCCCAATGAGCAGTTCTTC	CASSFTGTPNEQFF
TRBV28	TRBJ1-5	-	-	TGTGCCAGCAGTTTCTCGCAGGTCCCTAGGAATCAGCCCCAGCATTTT	CASSFSQVPRNQPQHF
TRBV28	TRBJ1-6	-	-	TGTGCCAGCGCGGGGGCCATCTATAATTCACCCCTCCACTTT	CASAGAIYNSPLHF
TRBV12-5	TRBJ2-2	TRBD2	-	TGTGCTAGTGGTGTTGAGGGACTAGCGGGAGGGCCCGGGGAGCTGTTTTTT	CASGVEGLAGGPGELFF
TRBV5-5	TRBJ1-4	-	-	TGTGCCAGCAGCTTGTCCGTTGCAACTAATGAAAAACTGTTTTTT	CASSLSVATNEKLFF
TRBV25-1	TRBJ2-4	TRBD2	-	TGTGCCAGCAGTGCCGGGGGGGGAAACATTCAGTACTTC	CASSAGGGNIQYF
TRBV5-6	TRBJ1-6	-	-	TGTGCCAGCAACCGGTACTCTAGCTCCTATAATTCACCCCTCCACTTT	CASNRYSSSYNSPLHF
TRBV6-5	TRBJ1-2	TRBD1	-	TGTGCCAGCACCTTAGGACAGGGGGCATTTGGAGGCTACACCTTC	CASTLGQGAFGGYTF
TRBV20-1	TRBJ1-4	TRBD1	-	TGCAGTGCTAGTCTGCCGGGACAGGGCGTCGGGAAACTGTTTTTT	CSASLPGQGVGKLFF
TRBV3-1/TRBV3-2	TRBJ1-1	-	once	TGTGCCAGCAGCTGGGGGTCGGGGACTGAAGCTTTCTTT	CASSWGSGTEAFF
TRBV3-1/TRBV3-2	TRBJ2-2	TRBD2	-	TGTGCCAGCAGCCAAGAACTAGCGGGAAAGGGCGGGGAGCTGTTTTTT	CASSQELAGKGGELFF
TRBV27	TRBJ2-7	TRBD2	-	TGTGCCAGCAGTGAACTAGCGGACCACTACGAGCAGTACTTC	CASSELADHYEQYF
TRBV11-3	TRBJ2-1	-	few	TGTGCCAGCAGCATCAACACTAATGAGCAGTTCTTC	CASSINTNEQFF
TRBV5-6	TRBJ2-5	-	few	TGTGCCAGCAGCTTTAACGGGGGACAAGAGACCCAGTACTTC	CASSFNGGQETQYF
TRBV6-5	TRBJ2-3	-	-	TGTGCCAGCTGCGAGGGAGGAAGCGATACGCAGTATTTT	CASCEGGSDTQYF
TRBV9	TRBJ1-1	-	-	TGTGCCAGCAGCGCTTTGAACACTGAAGCTTTCTTT	CASSALNTEAFF
TRBV9	TRBJ1-5	TRBD1	few	TGTGCCAGCAGCGTAGTCAGGACAGGGGAGATACGGAATCAGCCCCAGCATTTT	CASSVVRTGEIRNQPQHF
TRBV7-3	TRBJ2-1	-	-	TGTGCCAGCAGCTTAGGGCAGACTTACAATGAGCAGTTCTTC	CASSLGQTYNEQFF
TRBV28	TRBJ1-2	-	-	TGTGCCAGCACCTCTCCCCGGGGGGCAGGCTATGGCTACACCTTC	CASTSPRGAGYGYTF
TRBV23-1	TRBJ2-7	-	once	TGCGCCAGCAGTCAGGCAGGCGAAGAGCAGTACTTC	CASSQAGEEQYF
TRBV5-6	TRBJ1-3	-	-	TGTGCCAGCTCGATACGGGTCTCTGGAAACACCATATATTTT	CASSIRVSGNTIYF
TRBV19	TRBJ1-2	-	-	TGTGCCAGTAGTATAACATCAACATATATCTATGGCTACACCTTC	CASSITSTYIYGYTF
TRBV6-5	TRBJ1-2	TRBD1	-	TGTGCCAGCAGTTACCGGACAGGAGGCGGCTACACCTTC	CASSYRTGGGYTF
TRBV7-9	TRBJ1-2	-	-	TGTGCCAGCAGCTTAGCGAGGGACGGCAACTATGGCTACACCTTC	CASSLARDGNYGYTF
TRBV23-1	TRBJ2-7	TRBD1	-	TGCGCCAGCTTTTTGTGTGAGCAAGGGACAGGGGCCGGATCCTACGAGCAGTACTTC	CASFLCEQGTGAGSYEQYF
TRBV7-2	TRBJ2-1	TRBD2	-	TGTGCCAGCAGCTTAGGAAGCCTAGCGGTCTACAATGAGCAGTTCTTC	CASSLGSLAVYNEQFF
TRBV10-1	TRBJ2-2	-	-	TGCGCCAGCAGTGAGCTTGGGTACGCCGGGGAGCTGTTTTTT	CASSELGYAGELFF
TRBV19	TRBJ1-5	TRBD1	-	TGTGCCAGTAGTTCCAAACAGGGGGCACCCAATCAGCCCCAGCATTTT	CASSSKQGAPNQPQHF
TRBV3-1/TRBV3-2	TRBJ1-4	-	-	TGTGCCAGCAGGGACAGCGCAACTAATGAAAAACTGTTTTTT	CASRDSATNEKLFF
TRBV14	TRBJ2-1	TRBD2	-	TGTGCCAGCAGCCAAGGCGCGAGCGGGAGGGCCTCGAATGAGCAGTTCTTC	CASSQGASGRASNEQFF
TRBV7-9	TRBJ2-7	-	few	TGTGCCAGCAGCTTCCCTCCTACCTACGAAGGGCAGTACTTC	CASSFPPTYEGQYF
TRBV29-1	TRBJ1-2	-	-	TGCAGCGTCTGGACAGTAAATGGCTACACCTTC	CSVWTVNGYTF
TRBV5-1	TRBJ2-3	TRBD2	-	TGCGCCAGCAGCTTGTCCGGGACTAGCGGGAGGGCCGGCACAGATACGCAGTATTTT	CASSLSGTSGRAGTDTQYF
TRBV6-2/TRBV6-3	TRBJ2-1	TRBD2	-	TGTGCCAGCAGTTCCCAGCGGGAGTGGACCTACAATGAGCAGTTCTTC	CASSSQREWTYNEQFF
TRBV7-2	TRBJ1-2	TRBD1	-	TGTGCCAGCAGATTAGGGACAGCCTATGGCTACACCTTC	CASRLGTAYGYTF
TRBV24-1	TRBJ2-5	-	-	TGTGCCACCAGTGATTTAGGCGGGCCCCAAGAGACCCAGTACTTC	CATSDLGGPQETQYF
TRBV29-1	TRBJ2-1	TRBD2	-	TGCAGCGTTCTCCCAGCGGGAGGCTCCGAGCAGTTCTTC	CSVLPAGGSEQFF
TRBV7-6	TRBJ1-2	TRBD1	once	TGTGCCAGCAGCCCCACTACAGGGGGTAACTATGGCTACACCTTC	CASSPTTGGNYGYTF
TRBV5-4	TRBJ2-1	TRBD2	once	TGTGCCAGCAGCCTCGAAACTAGCGCCAATGAGCAGTTCTTC	CASSLETSANEQFF
TRBV2	TRBJ2-3	TRBD1	few	TGTGCCAGCAACGGACAGGGTCTTTCCTCAGATACGCAGTATTTT	CASNGQGLSSDTQYF